The rows below give T cell receptor beta chains drawn from one sample of a study of graft-versus-host responses after intestinal transplantation. Sequencing used immunoSEQ multiplex PCR; TCRdb keeps in-frame clones, though not all of them. Of roughly 34,000 clones detected, approximately 93% appear once; the ten largest clones hold about 0.23%. These receptors are not linked to any known antigen. This material consisted of unstimulated CD4+ T cells sorted from spleen or lymph node cells, taken before transplant. Receptors originate from a human donor who was the organ donor for an intestinal transplant. Each CDR3 is given without its conserved first and last residue.

v_call cdr3_aa
TRBV5-1 ASSSGGGAPSDTQY
TRBV9 ASSVETGGGSPLH
TRBV28 AIKAPQANSPLH
TRBV6-1 ASRTSGNEQF
TRBV6-6 ASQKRNTIY
TRBV18 ASSPRGSSEAF
TRBV7-9 ASSLAGGFKADTQY
TRBV7-2 ASSLWTASNTEAF
TRBV27 ASKLGGPGNTEAF
TRBV25-1 ASSGSGGVYEQY
TRBV10-3 AISDRQETQY
TRBV7-2 ASSFETSGGQTQY
TRBV21-1 ASSKGGADPSREQY
TRBV5-1 ASSGDSYEQY
TRBV7-8 ASSPVLGEQY
TRBV4-3 ASSLFWGEDYGYT
TRBV7-9 ASSLGTAPYEQY
TRBV30 AWSMADRDSYEQY
TRBV4-2 ASSPQARRNYRSTDTQY
TRBV7-6 ASSLERVGGTQY
TRBV5-4 ASSLAVTAYGYT
TRBV7-2 ASSITGQGRETQY
TRBV7-8 ASSWTDQPQH
TRBV7-2 ASSLGGTSGFDEQY
TRBV10-3 AISEGQGGYT
TRBV7-8 ASSLMPAQETQY
TRBV11-3 ASSLDRYSPLH
TRBV9 ASSVGGFVTGELF
TRBV9 ASGGTSYNEQF
TRBV4-1 ASSRKIPSGGLTDTQY
TRBV4-1 ASSQVRAGVSTDTQY
TRBV7-2 ASSPGWTSGHNEQF
TRBV2 ASRPGQGAYSGNTIY
TRBV4-2 ASSQDSSGNTIY
TRBV7-8 ASSLDRLAGGDTQY
TRBV5-4 ASSLARPANYGYT
TRBV2 ASIPVSGTYTSTDTQY
TRBV7-2 ASSLKGTSGGYEQY
TRBV7-9 ASRISGTGAGDGYT
TRBV28 ASSGPPVYEKLF
TRBV27 ASSYHRGASYEQY
TRBV6-1 ASKLQEPGNTIY
TRBV5-1 ASRAWQGPNEQF
TRBV4-1 ASSLTNRENYGYT
TRBV5-1 ASSLVRGRNTGELF
TRBV4-1 ASSQPFITDYGYT
TRBV15 ATSRVTAGNQPQH
TRBV18 ASSPPRTGVGDYGYT
TRBV29-1 SVGVKTEAF
TRBV10-3 AISEGTGLVSYEQY
TRBV11-3 ASSIQGGNEQY
TRBV5-1 ASSGAGADYNEQF
TRBV7-7 ASSSLGSTGELF
TRBV7-2 ASSPDRQETQY
TRBV5-1 ASSPDSRNQPQH
TRBV10-3 AISESGDRGEKLF